This T cell receptor beta chain is drawn from a study of regulatory T cells in long-lasting Graves disease. Relying on iRepertoire HTBI primers and Arm-PCR of CDR3 regions, the team built TCR beta libraries. One entry per CDR3 protein results from TCRdb running MiXCR on the multiplex PCR reads. Among 440,000 or so distinct CDR3 sequences listed, roughly 15% were seen once. This clonotype has a count of ten or more. As for time point: newly diagnosed GD, antithyroid drugs for less than 3 months. Isolated PBMC RNA provided the starting material for the TCR library. Losses at the gene ends were 7 bases for V and 1 base for J; bases not matched to a gene: 11. This CDR3 is built from 16 residues. From germline, CDR1 is LNHNV and CDR2 YYDKDF (reference sequence). These records were also assigned to another study, of T cells in Graves' hyperthyroidism and ophthalmopathy. That source reports: In patients aged 18 to 65, hyperthyroidism was newly diagnosed, with duration under 2 months.

This chain links TRBV15 with TRBJ2-3, with TRBD2 identical over 7 bases. This material consisted of peripheral blood mononuclear cells (PBMCs), taken at new diagnosis, from a patient treated with antithyroid drugs. This sequence originates from a woman younger than 45 with Graves disease. CDR3 sequence: CATNPFAGAGTDTQYF. The CDR3 coding sequence is TGTGCCACCAACCCTTTCGCGGGAGCGGGCACAGATACGCAGTATTTT.